These 14 T cell receptor beta chains were all obtained from the same sample, sequenced in a study of blood T cell repertoires in COVID-19. Profiled with immunoSEQ multiplex PCR; TCRdb holds only in-frame clones, not every one. The data contain some 19,000 clones, 65% to 85% of them singletons. Material: peripheral blood. These receptors were collected from a human donor in a cohort sampled during active COVID-19.

The chain combines TRBV7-9 with TRBJ2-5; possible D gene TRBD2, 6 bases. V lost 1 base and J 1 base, leaving 13 bases between the germline ends. Germline-derived CDR1 and CDR2 are SEHNR and FQNEAQ (reference sequence). This CDR3 is built from 16 residues. Here the CDR3 reads CASSLDGGLTQETQYF. The CDR3 DNA reads TGTGCCAGCAGCTTAGATGGAGGGCTAACCCAAGAGACCCAGTACTTC.

A note on this clone: This sequence may be a read error, since a much larger clone differs from it by one base. The sample contains more than one DNA sequence encoding this CDR3. The chain carries TRBV4-3 and TRBJ1-3, with 9 bases fitting TRBD1. With V trimmed by 1 base and J by 1 base, 2 bases remained unmatched. This CDR3 has 16 amino acids. The germline V gene has CDR1 LGHNA and CDR2 YSLEER. In nucleotides, the CDR3 is TGCGCCAGCAGCCAAGCTGGGACAGGGTCTGGAAACACCATATATTTT. Its protein is CASSQAGTGSGNTIYF.

The chain has TRBV25-1 and TRBJ2-1, with a possible D match to TRBD1 (5 bases). The ends were cut back, 2 bases at V and 0 bases at J, with 14 bases in the middle. CDR3 length: 17 amino acids. Germline assignment: CDR1 MGHDK and CDR2 SYGVNS. CDR3 nucleotides: TGTGCCAGCAGTGAAGGAAGGGGCCGGAGCTCCTACAATGAGCAGTTCTTC. Its protein product is CASSEGRGRSSYNEQFF.

J is TRBJ2-3 and V is TRBV5-4; the match to TRBD2 covers 10 bases. Germline V lookup: CDR1 SGHNT, CDR2 YYREEE (reference sequence). J gave up 0 bases and V 4 bases, and 8 bases lay outside the gene matches. This CDR3 contains 17 residues. CDR3 region: CASSPLRTSGSTDTQYF. CDR3 in DNA: TGTGCCAGCAGCCCACTAAGGACTAGCGGAAGCACAGATACGCAGTATTTT.

J is TRBJ2-7 and V is TRBV11-2; D may be TRBD2 (5 bases). CDR3 size: 14 residues. The germline V and J ends were trimmed by 7 bases and 2 bases, with 15 bases remaining between them. Germline V lookup: CDR1 SGHAT, CDR2 FQNNGV. The CDR3 DNA reads TGTGCCAGCAACCTCGCGGGCCCTACCTACGAGCAGTACTTC. Translated: CASNLAGPTYEQYF. Complete variable domain (other parts from reference TRBV11-2 and TRBJ2-7): EAGVAQSPRYKIIEKRQSVAFWCNPISGHATLYWYQQILGQGPKLLIQFQNNGVVDDSQLPKDRFSAERLKGVDSTLKIQPAKLEDSAVYLCASNLAGPTYEQYFGPGTRLTVT.

This chain uses TRBV9 with TRBJ2-2; 8 positions match TRBD2. CDR1 is SGDLS and CDR2 is YYNGEE in the germline V gene. The CDR3 loop spans 16 amino acids. The V gene end was trimmed by 1 base and the J gene end by 5 bases; junction bases not matched to a gene: 7. This chain's CDR3 is CASSVSSGSRTGELFF. Here the CDR3 DNA reads TGTGCCAGCAGCGTATCCAGCGGGAGTCGGACCGGGGAGCTGTTTTTT.

This chain uses TRBV7-9 with TRBJ2-7; 10 bases are a match to TRBD2. The CDR3 runs to 16 residues. Unmatched junction bases numbered 13, after V lost 10 bases and J lost 1 base. Germline CDR1 is SEHNR and CDR2 is FQNEAQ (reference sequence). The CDR3: CATGPPGLAVSYEQYF. As DNA, the CDR3 is TGTGCCACCGGCCCCCCCGGACTAGCGGTATCCTACGAGCAGTACTTC.

The count of this clone is one. V is TRBV7-2 and J is TRBJ1-5, with a weak D call TRBD1 (6 bases). V lost 1 base, J lost 0 bases, and 10 bases lay in between. The CDR3 contains 16 residues. In germline, CDR1 is SGHTA, CDR2 FQGNSA. The CDR3 here is CASSLGHRASNQPQHF. The CDR3 DNA sequence: TGTGCCAGCAGCTTAGGGCACAGGGCTAGCAATCAGCCCCAGCATTTT.

This chain links TRBV19 with TRBJ2-7; 10 bases are a match to TRBD2. The germline V gene has CDR1 LNHDA and CDR2 SQIVND (reference sequence). The ends lost 3 bases at V and 11 bases at J; junction bases unmatched: 7. The CDR3 is 13 residues long. The DNA for the CDR3 is TGTGCCAGTAGTATCGATCTAGCGGGAGTAAAGTACTTC. This codes for CASSIDLAGVKYF.

The V gene is TRBV28, the J gene TRBJ2-7; TRBD1 is a possible D gene (6 bases). V lost 8 bases, J lost 2 bases, and 16 bases lay in between. The CDR3 extends over 14 amino acids. Per the germline V gene, CDR1 is MDHEN and CDR2 is SYDVKM. CDR3 DNA sequence: TGTGCCAGCTATCAGGGGCGGAAGACCTACGAGCAGTACTTC. Protein product: CASYQGRKTYEQYF.

This clone was detected a few times. The gene calls are TRBV25-1 and TRBJ2-3; D is ambiguous. The germline V and J ends were trimmed by 5 bases and 3 bases, with 9 bases remaining between them. The CDR3 covers 13 residues. Germline lookup yields CDR1 MGHDK and CDR2 SYGVNS. The CDR3 coding sequence is TGTGCCAGCAGTACGTCCGGGACAGATACGCAGTATTTT. Translation gives CASSTSGTDTQYF.

The chain couples TRBV5-1 to TRBJ2-2, with TRBD2 as a possible D gene (5 bases). The germline CDR1 and CDR2 sequences are SGHRS and YFSETQ. The V end was cut by 3 bases, the J end by 7 bases, with 13 bases between. The CDR3 length is 14 residues. The CDR3 DNA reads as TGCGCCAGCAGCTCCCCGCGGGTGGGCGGGGAGCTGTTTTTT. Translated: CASSSPRVGGELFF.

In this sample, this clone turned up a few times. This chain links TRBV28 with TRBJ2-7; D ambiguous. There are 13 residues in the CDR3. Between the trimmed V and J ends, which lost 3 bases and 2 bases, there was a span of 8 bases. The germline V gene has CDR1 MDHEN and CDR2 SYDVKM. The CDR3 loop reads CASSLAAPYEQYF. The DNA for the CDR3 is TGTGCCAGCAGTTTGGCAGCGCCCTACGAGCAGTACTTC.

V is TRBV6-4 and J is TRBJ2-1; 8 nucleotides agree with TRBD2. In germline, CDR1 is MRHNA, CDR2 SNTAGT. The junction had 2 bases not matched to a gene; V was cut back by 2 bases and J by 2 bases. The CDR3 loop spans 15 amino acids. The CDR3 reads CASSDREGAYNEQFF. The CDR3, as DNA: TGTGCCAGCAGTGACCGGGAGGGGGCCTACAATGAGCAGTTCTTC.